This T cell receptor (beta chain) was found in a study of blood T cell repertoires in COVID-19. The overall study: Specimens from acute and convalescent COVID-19 originated in the United States, Italy and Spain.

Clones were sequenced by immunoSEQ multiplex PCR, and TCRdb holds only the in-frame ones, with some missing. The sample lists some 70,000 clones; 80% to 90% were seen once. Per the germline V gene, CDR1 is SNHLY and CDR2 is FYNNEI. Trimming stripped 6 bases from V and 4 bases from J, with 16 bases between. The CDR3 is 16 amino acids. Sample: peripheral blood. The sequence came from a woman between 65 and 79 years old with acute or convalescent COVID-19. The rearrangement links TRBV2 to TRBJ2-6, with D maybe TRBD1 (6 bases). The CDR3: CASSLDPGAGANVLTF. CDR3 coding DNA: TGTGCCAGCAGCCTCGACCCAGGGGCAGGGGCCAACGTCCTGACTTTC.